What follows describes a single T cell receptor (beta chain). The sample comes from a study of blood T cell repertoires in COVID-19. Study-wide context: The samples span acute and convalescent COVID-19 from the United States, Italy and Spain. Sample material is recorded as cDNA or gDNA derived from T cells, B-cell-depleted T cells, or PBMCs.

Per the authors' pipeline: From reference gene primer amplification, estimates of nucleated cell counts were derived. Clones were read by immunoSEQ multiplex PCR, and TCRdb kept only the in-frame ones, dropping some. V and J calls and clone size are those listed in that table; D and trimming were worked out from the DNA. The sample includes about 160,000 clones, more than 80% of them seen just once. Seattle's cohort entered during active infection and was followed longitudinally. The clonotype originates from a man between 18 and 35 years old with COVID-19, enrolled during active disease. Sequencing used peripheral blood.

In DNA, the CDR3 is TGTGCCAGCAGCTTAGTTGCATACCTAGCGGGTTCATCAAACTACGAGCAGTACTTC. The encoded protein is CASSLVAYLAGSSNYEQYF. The chain recombines TRBV7-2 with TRBJ2-7; TRBD2 agrees at 8 bases. V was clipped by 1 base and J by 3 bases; unmatched bases: 17. Germline V gene lookup returns CDR1 SGHTA and CDR2 FQGNSA. This CDR3 is built from 19 residues.